This section outlines one TCR beta chain sequence together with its context. Its antigen is undetermined. The method was immunoSEQ multiplex PCR; TCRdb's version includes in-frame clones alone and lacks a portion of them. The sample has 2 million to 3 million clones; 80% to 95% are singletons. Into CD45RA+ naive and CD45RA-negative memory subsets, the CD4+ cells were split. CDR1 is MNHNS and CDR2 is SASEGT in the germline V gene. V dropped 1 base and J dropped 6 bases, with 13 bases sitting between them. The CDR3 totals 14 residues. This record belongs to a study of shared clonotypes between healthy human individuals. Across the study: Sampling drew on donors who were a couple of women and a few men aged 18 to 49.

The study's findings and limits: Generally, naive subsets came out with larger estimated richness than memory subsets. The sharing of approximately 5.1% of naive CD4 clonotypes was seen across a few donors.

V and J are TRBV6-1 and TRBJ2-7, with D perhaps given as TRBD1 or TRBD2 (6 bases each). The sequencing sample was made of naive CD4+ T cells from PBMCs. Stated subset: CD45RA+ positively selected. The TCR comes from a man between 18 and 35 years old in good health. Some clones in this sample may be carry-over from other donors' samples. For the CDR3, the DNA is TGTGCCAGCAGTGAAGGTTTGTGGGGGGCCGAGCAGTACTTC. It yields the protein CASSEGLWGAEQYF.